This T cell receptor beta chain is drawn from a study of OX40 agonist ivuxolimab in advanced cancers. Sequenced by immunoSEQ multiplex PCR; TCRdb stores in-frame clones only, minus some. Counted here are approximately 89,000 clones, around nine tenths occurring once; the ten biggest clones make up 0.65% to 0.95%. This clone was recorded only once. Per the germline V gene, CDR1 is MNHEY and CDR2 is SMNVEV (reference sequence). The CDR3 is 15 amino acids. V shed 6 bases and J shed 1 base, with 16 bases lying between them. Sequencing used CD4+ or CD8+ T cells sorted from blood, obtained in a trial of the OX40 agonist ivuxolimab. This clonotype originated in an adult with an advanced solid tumor such as melanoma, head and neck, liver or kidney cancer. This chain connects TRBV27 to TRBJ2-7, with D perhaps matching TRBD1 (6 bases). CDR3 region: CASRKVGTPSYEQYF. CDR3 bases: TGTGCCAGCAGAAAAGTGGGGACACCATCCTACGAGCAGTACTTC.